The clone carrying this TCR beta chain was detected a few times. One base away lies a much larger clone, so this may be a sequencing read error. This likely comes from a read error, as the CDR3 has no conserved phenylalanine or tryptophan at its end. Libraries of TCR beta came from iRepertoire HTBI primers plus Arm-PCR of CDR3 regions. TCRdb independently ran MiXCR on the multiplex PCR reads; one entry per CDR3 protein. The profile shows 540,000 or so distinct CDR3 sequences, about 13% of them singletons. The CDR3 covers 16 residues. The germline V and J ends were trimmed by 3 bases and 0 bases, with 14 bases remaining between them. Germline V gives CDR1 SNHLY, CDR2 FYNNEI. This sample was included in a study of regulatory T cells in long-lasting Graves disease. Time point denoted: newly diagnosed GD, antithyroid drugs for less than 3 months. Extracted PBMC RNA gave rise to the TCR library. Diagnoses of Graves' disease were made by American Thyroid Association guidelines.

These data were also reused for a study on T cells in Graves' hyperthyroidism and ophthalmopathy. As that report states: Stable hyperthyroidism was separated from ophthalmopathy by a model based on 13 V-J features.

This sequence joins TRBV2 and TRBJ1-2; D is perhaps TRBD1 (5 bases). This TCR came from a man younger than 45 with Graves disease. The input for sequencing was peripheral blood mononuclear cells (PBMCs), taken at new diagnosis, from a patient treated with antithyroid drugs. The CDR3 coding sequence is TGTGCCAGCAGTGACCTTCTGGGGCGAGCTAACTATGGCTACACCCTC. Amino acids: CASSDLLGRANYGYTL.